Shown below are 2 T cell receptor beta chains from a single sample sequenced in a study of cytomegalovirus exposure and HLA in healthy donors. Vbeta (60) and Jbeta (13) primers were used in the PCR. Clones were read by immunoSEQ multiplex PCR, and TCRdb kept only the in-frame ones, dropping some. The table lists 110,000 or so clones, roughly 80% of them singletons. The sample taken for sequencing was PBMCs. The source is a woman between 40 and 50 years old in good health and CMV-seropositive.

The chain couples TRBV6-5 to TRBJ2-5, with TRBD2 identical over 7 bases. The better agreement between TRBJ2-7 and the DNA end casts doubt on the J call. Per germline, CDR1 MNHEY and CDR2 SVGAGI. This CDR3 region has 12 residues. The CDR3 DNA follows: TGTGCCAGCAGTTCACTAGCGTACGAGCAGTACTTC. Protein sequence: CASSSLAYEQYF.

The J gene is TRBJ1-6, the V gene TRBV6-6; possible D gene TRBD1, 5 bases. With 6 bases removed from V and 9 bases from J, the gap between germline ends came to 12 bases. The CDR3 is 13 amino acids. CDR1 is MNHNY and CDR2 is SVGAGI in the germline V gene (reference sequence). CDR3 sequence (DNA): TGTGCCAGCAGCCCCAGCCAGGGTTCACCCCTCCACTTT. This sequence encodes CASSPSQGSPLHF.